This T cell receptor beta chain was identified in a study of cytomegalovirus exposure and HLA in healthy donors. In the study overall: For the roughly 400 genotyped donors, 75% to 90% fell within the Caucasian-associated ancestry cluster.

Details on this clone: As yet, its antigen is unknown.

PCR was performed using 60 Vbeta and 13 Jbeta primers. The table came from immunoSEQ multiplex PCR; TCRdb's copy has only in-frame clones and leaves some out. The sample records about 190,000 clones, 70% to 80% being singletons. Germline V gene lookup returns CDR1 SGHRS and CDR2 YFSETQ. The length of the CDR3 is 17 residues. V was pared by 1 base and J by 5 bases, with 8 bases of the junction left unmatched. The study's findings and limits: Later analysis reportedly placed an Asian-associated ancestry cluster below the roughly 680-donor mean in N-insertions. Earlier findings revealed that most TCR beta V segments proved productive either about 87% or about 30% of the time.

This receptor was identified in a woman aged 45-65 years in good health and CMV-seronegative. The chain has TRBV5-1 and TRBJ2-2, with TRBD1 matching over 10 bases. The material sequenced was PBMCs. DNA for the CDR3: TGCGCCAGCAGCTTGCGTGTTGGGACAGGGGTAACCGGGGAGCTGTTTTTT. This translates into CASSLRVGTGVTGELFF.